This T cell receptor beta chain was found in a study of blood T cells in healthy people across ages. The length of the CDR3 is 15 residues. Germline CDR1 reads MGHRA; CDR2 reads YSYEKL. J gave up 5 bases and V 2 bases, and 7 bases lay outside the gene matches. Study-level results: CMV status of donors was not determined, possibly confounding expanded clonotype changes.

Sample-barcoded 5' priming and a J-beta primer mix drove a second PCR of 7 to 11 cycles. Via MiXCR, TCRdb re-called the 5' RACE reads, giving one row per CDR3 protein. The sample records about 1,400,000 distinct CDR3 sequences, roughly 40% being singletons. For this clonotype: What it binds is unknown. A much larger clone sits a single nucleotide away, making a read error possible.

The V gene is TRBV4-1, the J gene TRBJ2-3, with 7 bases fitting TRBD2. This TCR came from a woman aged 18-29 years in good health. Specimen: blood. Here the CDR3 DNA reads TGCGCCAGCAGCCAATATTCACGGGGGGAAGATACGCAGTATTTT. Amino acids: CASSQYSRGEDTQYF.